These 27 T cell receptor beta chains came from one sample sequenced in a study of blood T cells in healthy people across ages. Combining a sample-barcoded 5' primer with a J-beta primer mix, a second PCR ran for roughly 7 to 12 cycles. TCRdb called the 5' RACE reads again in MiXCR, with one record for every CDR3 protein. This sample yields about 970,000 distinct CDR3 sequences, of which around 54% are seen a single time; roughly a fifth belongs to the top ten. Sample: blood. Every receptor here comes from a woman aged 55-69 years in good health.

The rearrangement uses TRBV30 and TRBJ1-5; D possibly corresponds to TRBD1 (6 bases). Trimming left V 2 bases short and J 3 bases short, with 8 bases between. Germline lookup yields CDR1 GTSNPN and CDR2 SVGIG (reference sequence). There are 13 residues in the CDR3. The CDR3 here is CAWSRQDNQPQHF. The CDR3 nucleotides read TGTGCCTGGAGTCGACAGGACAATCAGCCCCAGCATTTT.

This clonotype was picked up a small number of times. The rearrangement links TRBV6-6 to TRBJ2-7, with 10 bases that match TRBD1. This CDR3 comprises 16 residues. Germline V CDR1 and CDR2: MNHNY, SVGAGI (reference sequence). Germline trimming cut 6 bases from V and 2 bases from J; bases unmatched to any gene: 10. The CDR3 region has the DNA TGTGCCAGCAGCGGGCATGGGACAGGGGAAACCTACGAGCAGTACTTC. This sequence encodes CASSGHGTGETYEQYF.

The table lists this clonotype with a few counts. This chain's CDR3 is CASSQDRPLGTFYEQYF. The DNA for the CDR3 is TGTGCCAGCAGCCAAGATCGGCCTTTGGGCACCTTCTACGAGCAGTACTTC. The J gene is TRBJ2-7, the V gene TRBV4-2, with unresolved D. V was clipped by 0 bases and J by 3 bases, with 18 bases between them. There are 17 residues in the CDR3. CDR1 LGHNA and CDR2 YNFKEQ come from the germline V gene.

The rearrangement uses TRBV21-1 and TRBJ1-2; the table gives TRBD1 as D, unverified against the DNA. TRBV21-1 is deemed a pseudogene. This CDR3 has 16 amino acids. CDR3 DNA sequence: TGTGCCAGCAGCAAATCCTGTGGAGGGGTCGCCTATGGCTACACCTTC. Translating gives CASSKSCGGVAYGYTF.

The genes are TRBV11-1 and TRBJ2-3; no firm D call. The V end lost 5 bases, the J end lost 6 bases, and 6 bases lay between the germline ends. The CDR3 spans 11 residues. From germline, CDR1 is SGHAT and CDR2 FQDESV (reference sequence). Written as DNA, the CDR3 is TGTGCCAGCAGCAACTCTGATACGCAGTATTTT. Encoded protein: CASSNSDTQYF.

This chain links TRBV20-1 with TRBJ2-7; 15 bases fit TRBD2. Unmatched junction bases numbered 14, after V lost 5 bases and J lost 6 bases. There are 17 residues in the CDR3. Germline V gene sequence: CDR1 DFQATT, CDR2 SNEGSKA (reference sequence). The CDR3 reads CSALFWTSGRAGSEQYF. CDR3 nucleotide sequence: TGCAGTGCTCTGTTCTGGACTAGCGGGAGGGCCGGTTCCGAGCAGTACTTC.

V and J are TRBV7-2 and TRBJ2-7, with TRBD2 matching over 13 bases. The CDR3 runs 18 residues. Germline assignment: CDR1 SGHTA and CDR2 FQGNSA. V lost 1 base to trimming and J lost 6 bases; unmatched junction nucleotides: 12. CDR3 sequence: CASSLGPGLAGRAGEQYF. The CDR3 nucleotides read TGTGCCAGCAGCTTAGGACCGGGACTAGCGGGGAGGGCTGGCGAGCAGTACTTC.

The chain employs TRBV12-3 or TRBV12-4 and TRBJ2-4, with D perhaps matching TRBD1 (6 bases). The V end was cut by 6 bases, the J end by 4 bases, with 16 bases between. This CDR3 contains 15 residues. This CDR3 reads CASSRPGQPKNIQYF. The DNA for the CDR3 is TGTGCCAGCAGCCGCCCCGGACAGCCTAAAAACATTCAGTACTTC.

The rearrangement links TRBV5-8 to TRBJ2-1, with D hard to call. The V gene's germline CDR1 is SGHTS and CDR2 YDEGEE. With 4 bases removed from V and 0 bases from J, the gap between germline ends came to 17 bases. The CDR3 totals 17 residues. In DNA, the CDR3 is TGTGCCAGCAGCGCACACCAACCCCTGAGCTCCTACAATGAGCAGTTCTTC. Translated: CASSAHQPLSSYNEQFF.

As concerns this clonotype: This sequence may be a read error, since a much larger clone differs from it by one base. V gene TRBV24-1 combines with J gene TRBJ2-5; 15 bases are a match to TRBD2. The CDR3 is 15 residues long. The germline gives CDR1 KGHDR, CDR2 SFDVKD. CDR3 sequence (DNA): TGTGCCGCCAGCCTGGGACTAGCGGGGGGTGAGACCCAGTACTTC. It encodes CAASLGLAGGETQYF.

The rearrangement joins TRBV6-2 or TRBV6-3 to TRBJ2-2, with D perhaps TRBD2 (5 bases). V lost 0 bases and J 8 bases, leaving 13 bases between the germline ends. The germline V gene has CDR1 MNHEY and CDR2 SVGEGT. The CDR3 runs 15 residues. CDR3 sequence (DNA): TGTGCCAGCAGTTACTCGAATTTAGCGAGGGGGGAGCTGTTTTTT. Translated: CASSYSNLARGELFF.

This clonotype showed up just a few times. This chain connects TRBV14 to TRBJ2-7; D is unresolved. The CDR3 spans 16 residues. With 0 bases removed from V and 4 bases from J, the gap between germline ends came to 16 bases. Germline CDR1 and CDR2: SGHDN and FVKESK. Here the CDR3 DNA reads TGTGCCAGCAGCCAAGATATGAGGACCTCCACTTACGAGCAGTACTTC. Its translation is CASSQDMRTSTYEQYF.

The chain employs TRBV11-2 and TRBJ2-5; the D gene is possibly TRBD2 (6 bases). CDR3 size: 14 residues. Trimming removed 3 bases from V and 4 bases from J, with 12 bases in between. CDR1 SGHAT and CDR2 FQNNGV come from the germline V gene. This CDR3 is CASSFRGAGETQYF. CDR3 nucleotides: TGTGCCAGCAGCTTTAGGGGAGCGGGAGAGACCCAGTACTTC.

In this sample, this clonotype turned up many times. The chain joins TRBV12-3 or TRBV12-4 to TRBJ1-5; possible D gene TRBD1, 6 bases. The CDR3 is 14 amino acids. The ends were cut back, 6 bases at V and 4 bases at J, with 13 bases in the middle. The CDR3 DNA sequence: TGTGCCAGCAGCTATGGGACAAGTAATCAGCCCCAGCATTTT. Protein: CASSYGTSNQPQHF.

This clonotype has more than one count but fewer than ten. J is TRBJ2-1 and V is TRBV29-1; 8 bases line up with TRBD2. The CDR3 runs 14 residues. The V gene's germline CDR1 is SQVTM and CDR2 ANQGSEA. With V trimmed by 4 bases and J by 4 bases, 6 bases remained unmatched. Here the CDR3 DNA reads TGCAGCGTTGTTCCAGCGGGAGTATACAATGAGCAGTTCTTC. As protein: CSVVPAGVYNEQFF.

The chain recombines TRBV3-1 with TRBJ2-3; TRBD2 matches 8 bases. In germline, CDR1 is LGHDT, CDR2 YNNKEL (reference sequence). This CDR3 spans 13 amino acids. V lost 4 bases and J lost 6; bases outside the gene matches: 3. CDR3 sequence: CASSPGLGDTQYF. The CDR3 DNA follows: TGTGCCAGCAGCCCGGGACTAGGGGATACGCAGTATTTT.

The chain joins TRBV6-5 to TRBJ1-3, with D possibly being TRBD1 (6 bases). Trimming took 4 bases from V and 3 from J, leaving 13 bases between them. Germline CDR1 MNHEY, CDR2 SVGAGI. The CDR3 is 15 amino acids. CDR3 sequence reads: CASSFWDNHGNTIYF. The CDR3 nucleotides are TGTGCCAGCAGTTTCTGGGACAACCATGGAAACACCATATATTTT.

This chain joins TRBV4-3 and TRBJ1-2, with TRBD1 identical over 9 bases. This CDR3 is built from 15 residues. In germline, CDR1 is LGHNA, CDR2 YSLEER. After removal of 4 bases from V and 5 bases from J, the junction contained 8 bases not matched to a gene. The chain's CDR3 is CASSPYRTGEYGYTF. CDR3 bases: TGCGCCAGCAGCCCCTACCGGACAGGGGAATATGGCTACACCTTC.

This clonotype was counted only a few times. The CDR3 region has the DNA TGTGCCAGCAGGGGCAAGACCAGGGATTCTCCCTACAATGAGCAGTTCTTC. Protein sequence: CASRGKTRDSPYNEQFF. This chain uses TRBV14 with TRBJ2-1; D might be TRBD1 (5 bases). Trimming removed 6 bases at V and 2 bases at J, with 20 bases between. Germline loops: CDR1 SGHDN, CDR2 FVKESK. The CDR3 has 17 residues.

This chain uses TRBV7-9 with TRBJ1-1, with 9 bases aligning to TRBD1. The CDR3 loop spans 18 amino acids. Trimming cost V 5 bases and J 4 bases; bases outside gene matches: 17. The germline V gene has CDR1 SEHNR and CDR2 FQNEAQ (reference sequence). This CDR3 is CASSERFNRDRERTEAFF. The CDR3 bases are TGTGCCAGCAGCGAACGCTTCAATAGGGACAGGGAACGCACTGAAGCTTTCTTT.

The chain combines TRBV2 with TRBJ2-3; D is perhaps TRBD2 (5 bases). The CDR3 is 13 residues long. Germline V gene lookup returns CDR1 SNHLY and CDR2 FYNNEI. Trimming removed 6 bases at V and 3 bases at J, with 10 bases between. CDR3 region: CASRRVGTDTQYF. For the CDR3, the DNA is TGTGCCAGCAGGCGGGTGGGAACAGATACGCAGTATTTT.

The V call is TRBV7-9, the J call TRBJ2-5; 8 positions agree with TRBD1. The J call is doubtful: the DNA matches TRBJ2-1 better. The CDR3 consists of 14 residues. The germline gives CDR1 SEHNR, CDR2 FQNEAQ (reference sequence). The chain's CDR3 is CASSTGQAEETQFF. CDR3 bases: TGTGCCAGCAGCACGGGACAGGCTGAAGAGACCCAGTTCTTC.

CDR3 sequence reads: CASSQGQGGYYGYTF. The CDR3 DNA is TGCGCCAGCAGCCAAGGACAGGGAGGTTACTATGGCTACACCTTC. V usage is TRBV4-1 and J usage is TRBJ1-2; 7 bases match TRBD1. The length of the CDR3 is 15 residues. Germline values: CDR1 MGHRA, CDR2 YSYEKL. The V and J ends lost 1 base and 3 bases, in that order; junction bases with no gene match: 5.

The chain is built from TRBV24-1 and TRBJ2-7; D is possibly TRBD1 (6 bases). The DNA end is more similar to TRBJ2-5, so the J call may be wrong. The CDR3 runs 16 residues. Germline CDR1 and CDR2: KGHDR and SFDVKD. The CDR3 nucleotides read TGTGCCACCAGTGATTATAACAGGGAAGGGGTAGAGACCCAGTACTTC. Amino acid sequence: CATSDYNREGVETQYF.

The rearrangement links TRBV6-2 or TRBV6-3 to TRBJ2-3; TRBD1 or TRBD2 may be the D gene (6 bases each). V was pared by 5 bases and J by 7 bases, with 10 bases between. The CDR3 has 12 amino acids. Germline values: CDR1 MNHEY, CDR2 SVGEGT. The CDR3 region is CASSGGTYTQYF. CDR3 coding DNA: TGTGCCAGCAGTGGGGGGACATATACGCAGTATTTT.

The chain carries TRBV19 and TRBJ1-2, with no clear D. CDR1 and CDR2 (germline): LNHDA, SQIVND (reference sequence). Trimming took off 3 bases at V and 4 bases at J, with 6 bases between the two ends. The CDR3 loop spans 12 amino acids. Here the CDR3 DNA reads TGTGCCAGTAGTATCCGGGGCTATGGCTACACCTTC. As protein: CASSIRGYGYTF.

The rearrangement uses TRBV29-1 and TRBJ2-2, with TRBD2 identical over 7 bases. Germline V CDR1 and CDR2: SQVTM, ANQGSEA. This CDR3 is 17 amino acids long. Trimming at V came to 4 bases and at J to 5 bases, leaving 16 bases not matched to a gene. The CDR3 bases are TGCAGCGTTGGGATGGGGACGGGAGGTACTTTAACCGGGGAGCTGTTTTTT. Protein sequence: CSVGMGTGGTLTGELFF.